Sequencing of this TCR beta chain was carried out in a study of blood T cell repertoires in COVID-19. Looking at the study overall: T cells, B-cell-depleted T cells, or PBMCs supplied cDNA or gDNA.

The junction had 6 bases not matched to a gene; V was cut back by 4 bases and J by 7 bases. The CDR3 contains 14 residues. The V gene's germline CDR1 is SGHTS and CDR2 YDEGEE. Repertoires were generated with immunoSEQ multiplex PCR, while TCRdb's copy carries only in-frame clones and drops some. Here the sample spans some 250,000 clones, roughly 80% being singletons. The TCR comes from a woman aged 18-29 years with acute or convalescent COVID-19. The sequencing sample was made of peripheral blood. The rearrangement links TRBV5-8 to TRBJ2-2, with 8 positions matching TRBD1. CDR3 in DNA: TGTGCCAGCAGCCGGACAGGGTTTGGCGGGGAGCTGTTTTTT. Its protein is CASSRTGFGGELFF.